The sequence of this T cell receptor beta chain was determined in a study of T cells in Graves' hyperthyroidism and ophthalmopathy. Study-level points and caveats: With a median lead of 6.5 months before onset, the model predicted ophthalmopathy.

Amplified TCR beta CDR3 regions derived from RNA transcripts. First-round RT-PCR targeting the TCR CDR3 was performed with the HTBI primer set. One entry per CDR3 protein results from TCRdb running MiXCR on the multiplex PCR reads. Counted here are approximately 700,000 distinct CDR3 sequences, roughly 15% occurring once; the ten biggest clones make up under 9.5%. This clonotype showed up many times. What it binds is unknown. Germline V CDR1 and CDR2: SGHTA, FQGNSA. Trimming removed 5 bases from V and 12 bases from J; junction bases left unmatched: 14. The CDR3 consists of 15 residues. Graves' hyperthyroidism without ophthalmopathy progression within 18 months was termed stable. Exclusion of a patient resulted from uncontrolled infection, other autoimmune disease, pregnancy or lactation.

The TCR sequence derives from a man aged 18-30 years with Graves' hyperthyroidism. Sample: blood. This sequence joins TRBV7-2 and TRBJ2-1; 9 nucleotides line up with TRBD2. As DNA, the CDR3 is TGTGCCAGCAGCCAGACAGGAAATCCGCGGGAGGGGCAGTTCTTC. The encoded protein is CASSQTGNPREGQFF.